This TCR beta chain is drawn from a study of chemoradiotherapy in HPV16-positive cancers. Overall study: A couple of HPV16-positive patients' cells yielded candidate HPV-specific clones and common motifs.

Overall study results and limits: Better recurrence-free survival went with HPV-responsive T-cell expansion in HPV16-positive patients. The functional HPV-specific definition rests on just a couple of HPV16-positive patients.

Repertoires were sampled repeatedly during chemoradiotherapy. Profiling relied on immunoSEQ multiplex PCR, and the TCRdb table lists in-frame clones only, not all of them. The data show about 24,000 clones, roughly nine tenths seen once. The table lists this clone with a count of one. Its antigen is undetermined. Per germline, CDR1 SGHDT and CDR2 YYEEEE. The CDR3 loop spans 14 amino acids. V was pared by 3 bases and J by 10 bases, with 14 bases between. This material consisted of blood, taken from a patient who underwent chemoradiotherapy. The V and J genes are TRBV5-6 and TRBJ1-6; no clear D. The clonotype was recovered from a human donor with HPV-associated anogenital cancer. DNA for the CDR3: TGTGCCAGCAGCTCACGATCGTCGGAATCACCCCTCCACTTT. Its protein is CASSSRSSESPLHF.